This T cell receptor (beta chain) was profiled in a study of OX40 agonist ivuxolimab in advanced cancers. Background on the study: Cohort: about 80% men, mean age about 60, aged about 20 to 80.

Points on this clone: Its specificity is unknown.

The CDR3 contains 12 residues. Germline CDR1 and CDR2: MNHEY and SVGAGI. V shed 6 bases, J shed 9 bases, and the junction held 7 bases outside the gene matches. The method was immunoSEQ multiplex PCR; TCRdb's version includes in-frame clones alone and lacks a portion of them. The sample has 55,000 to 60,000 clones; 84% are singletons. General study results and limits: The authors did not determine the antigen specificity of the expanded peripheral T cells.

The V gene is TRBV6-5, the J gene TRBJ2-7, with 8 bases identical to TRBD2. This specimen consisted of CD4+ or CD8+ T cells sorted from blood, obtained in a trial of the OX40 agonist ivuxolimab. This TCR came from an adult with an advanced solid tumor such as melanoma, head and neck, liver or kidney cancer. DNA of the CDR3: TGTGCCAGCAGCCCTCGCGGGGGGAGGCAGTACTTC. Protein: CASSPRGGRQYF.